This T cell receptor (beta chain) was found in a study of blood T cells in healthy people across ages. V lost 2 bases, J lost 5 bases, and 11 bases lay in between. This CDR3 has 14 residues. It was with a sample-barcoded 5' primer and a J-beta primer mix that a second PCR of roughly 6 to 11 cycles was run. TCRdb re-derived calls from the 5' RACE reads in MiXCR, one entry per CDR3 protein. The sample holds hundreds of thousands of distinct CDR3 sequences; around 41% are singletons and the top ten take 30%. Extracted total RNA amounted to at least 5.5 micrograms for each sample. The rearrangement uses TRBV12-3 or TRBV12-4 and TRBJ2-3; D possibly matches TRBD1 or TRBD2 (7 bases each). The TCR comes from a man aged 80 or over in good health. Specimen: blood. This CDR3 reads CASSLRRGGDTQYF. The CDR3, as DNA: TGTGCCAGCAGTTTACGCAGGGGGGGAGATACGCAGTATTTT.